Described below is a single T cell receptor beta chain sequence and its context. The antigen remains undetermined. The record originates from a study of cytomegalovirus exposure and HLA in healthy donors. PCR involved 60 Vbeta and 13 Jbeta primers. Sequencing used immunoSEQ multiplex PCR; TCRdb keeps in-frame clones, though not all of them. The sample yields around 100,000 clones, about four fifths seen once. The study's findings and limits: In an earlier analysis, in some 500 donors, most V segments appeared productive either ~87% or ~30% of the time.

The CDR3 extends over 16 amino acids. V shed 2 bases and J 1 base; nucleotides not matched to a gene: 8. From germline, CDR1 is SGHNT and CDR2 YYREEE (reference sequence). What was sequenced was PBMCs. This sequence was found in a man aged 25-45 years in good health and CMV-seropositive. The genes are TRBV5-4 and TRBJ2-5; 7 bases agree with TRBD1. The CDR3 bases are TGTGCCAGCAGCTTTGGGACAGTTCCGACCCAAGAGACCCAGTACTTC. Its translation: CASSFGTVPTQETQYF.